This T cell receptor beta chain was recovered during a study of response to subunit inactivated influenza vaccine. Study outcomes and limitations: Authors suggested few new T cells are recruited by each seasonal influenza vaccination.

A few counts support this clonotype. What it binds is unknown. Via MiXCR, TCRdb re-called the RT-PCR reads, giving one row per CDR3 protein. The data contain 540,000 or so distinct CDR3 sequences, over 10% of them singletons. The CDR3 runs 15 residues. Germline CDR1 reads SGHRS; CDR2 reads YFSETQ. The V gene lost 4 bases and the J gene lost 7 bases, with 20 bases spanning the gap. The rearrangement links TRBV5-1 to TRBJ1-2; a weak D match, TRBD1 (5 bases). The sample was PBMCs from blood, taken roughly 6 weeks after vaccination. The sequence was collected from a man aged 50-60 years who received an inactivated influenza vaccine. The CDR3 DNA follows: TGCGCCAGCAGCATCGAATACCGGGACCTGCGTGGCTACACCTTC. Translated, it gives CASSIEYRDLRGYTF.